Reported below is one T cell receptor (beta chain). The antigen remains undetermined. The data stem from a study of T cell responses to AZD1222 COVID-19 vaccine. Study results and limitations: The donor group comprised mostly white British people and more females; the analysis possibly underestimated clonal diversity. Just six people given AZD1222 tested seropositive at baseline. Receipt of two AZD1222 doses was followed by a rise in Spike-specific TCR breadth and depth.

Libraries were prepared by immunoSEQ multiplex PCR; TCRdb keeps only in-frame clonotypes and omits some of them. The data show just over 150,000 clones, more than 85% seen once. Specimen: peripheral blood, collected after recovery from COVID-19. The receptor was derived from an adult who had recovered from COVID-19.

CDR3 bases: TGTGCCAGCAGCCCTGGGCGGGGAGGGGAGAGCACCGGGGAGCTGTTTTTT. Its protein product is CASSPGRGGESTGELFF. J is TRBJ2-2 and V is TRBV11-2; TRBD2 matches 7 bases. There are 17 residues in the CDR3. CDR1 is SGHAT and CDR2 is FQNNGV in the germline V gene. After removal of 5 bases from V and 4 bases from J, the junction contained 13 bases not matched to a gene.